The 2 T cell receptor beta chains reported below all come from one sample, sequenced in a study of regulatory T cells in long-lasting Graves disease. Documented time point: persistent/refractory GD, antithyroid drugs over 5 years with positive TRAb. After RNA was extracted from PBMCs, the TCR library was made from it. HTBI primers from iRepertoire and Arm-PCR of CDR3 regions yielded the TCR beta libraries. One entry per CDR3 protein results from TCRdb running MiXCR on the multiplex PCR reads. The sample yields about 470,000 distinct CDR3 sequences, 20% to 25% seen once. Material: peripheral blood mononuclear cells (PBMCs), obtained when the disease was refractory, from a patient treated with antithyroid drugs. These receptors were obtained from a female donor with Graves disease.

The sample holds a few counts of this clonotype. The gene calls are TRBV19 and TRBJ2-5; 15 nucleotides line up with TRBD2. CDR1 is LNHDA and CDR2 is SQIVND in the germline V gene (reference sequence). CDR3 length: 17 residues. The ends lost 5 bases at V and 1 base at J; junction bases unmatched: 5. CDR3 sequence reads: CASSSGLAGGSQETQYF. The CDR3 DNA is TGTGCCAGTAGTTCGGGACTAGCGGGAGGTTCCCAAGAGACCCAGTACTTC.

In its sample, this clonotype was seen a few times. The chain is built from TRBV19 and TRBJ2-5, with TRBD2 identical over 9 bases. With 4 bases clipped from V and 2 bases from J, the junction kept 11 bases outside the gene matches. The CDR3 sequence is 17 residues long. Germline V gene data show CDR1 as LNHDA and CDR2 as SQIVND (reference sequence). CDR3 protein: CASSTAGGGTPQETQYF. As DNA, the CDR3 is TGTGCCAGTAGTACTGCGGGGGGGGGGACACCACAAGAGACCCAGTACTTC.